The next 14 T cell receptor beta chains were all read from a single sample in a study of blood T cell repertoires in COVID-19. Libraries were prepared by immunoSEQ multiplex PCR; TCRdb keeps only in-frame clonotypes and omits some of them. The table includes under 250,000 clones, about four fifths detected once. Source material: peripheral blood. These receptors originate from a man aged 45-60 years with acute or convalescent COVID-19.

This chain connects TRBV9 to TRBJ1-1; 7 nucleotides align to TRBD1. The CDR3 runs 15 residues. J gave up 3 bases and V 4 bases, and 9 bases lay outside the gene matches. Germline CDR1 and CDR2: SGDLS and YYNGEE. The CDR3 DNA reads TGTGCCAGCAGCCCCCCCCGACAGGGCTACACTGAAGCTTTCTTT. As protein: CASSPPRQGYTEAFF.

The V call is TRBV5-1, the J call TRBJ2-4; 7 bases fit TRBD2. There are 14 residues in the CDR3. The trim removed 4 bases at V and 7 bases at J, leaving 8 bases unmatched. CDR1 and CDR2 from the germline V gene are SGHRS and YFSETQ. The CDR3 spells CASSPRGEANIQYF. The CDR3, as DNA: TGCGCCAGCAGCCCCCGGGGGGAGGCGAACATTCAGTACTTC.

This clone has just a few counts. Germline and junction disagree at one end, which may indicate a read error. The V gene is TRBV10-1, the J gene TRBJ2-1, with 11 positions matching TRBD2. Germline assignment: CDR1 WNHNN and CDR2 SYGVQD (reference sequence). The CDR3 totals 13 residues. In DNA form, the CDR3 reads TGCGCCAGCAGCTTTGGACTAGCGGGTGGCTTGATCTTC. Translated, it gives CASSFGLAGGLIF.

The J gene is TRBJ2-1, the V gene TRBV4-1; 8 bases are shared with TRBD2. Germline V gene sequence: CDR1 MGHRA, CDR2 YSYEKL. The CDR3 is 17 residues long. The ends lost 0 bases at V and 3 bases at J; junction bases unmatched: 7. This CDR3 reads CASSQDIPGGNYNEQFF. CDR3 in DNA: TGCGCCAGCAGCCAAGATATTCCGGGGGGGAACTACAATGAGCAGTTCTTC.

The chain joins TRBV6-5 to TRBJ2-2; TRBD1 might be the D (5 bases). Germline V CDR1 and CDR2: MNHEY, SVGAGI. This CDR3 has 13 residues. Trimming left V 7 bases short and J 6 bases short, with 12 bases between. The CDR3 is CASNSRRAGELFF. As DNA, the CDR3 is TGTGCCAGCAACTCACGCAGGGCCGGGGAGCTGTTTTTT.

This chain uses TRBV7-2 with TRBJ1-5, with 7 bases fitting TRBD1. V was clipped by 1 base and J by 3 bases; unmatched bases: 9. The CDR3 is 17 amino acids. In germline, CDR1 is SGHTA, CDR2 FQGNSA. CDR3 DNA: TGTGCCAGCAGCTTAGGTGGGGCCAGGGGGTACAATCAGCCCCAGCATTTT. As protein: CASSLGGARGYNQPQHF.

The chain recombines TRBV27 with TRBJ2-5; possible D gene TRBD1, 6 bases. The V and J ends lost 4 bases and 2 bases respectively, with 11 bases between them. In germline, CDR1 is MNHEY, CDR2 SMNVEV (reference sequence). The CDR3 loop spans 14 amino acids. This CDR3 reads CASSSQGWQETQYF. CDR3 coding DNA: TGTGCCAGCAGTTCCCAGGGGTGGCAAGAGACCCAGTACTTC.

The J gene is TRBJ2-3, the V gene TRBV9, with D maybe TRBD1 (5 bases). Per the germline V gene, CDR1 is SGDLS and CDR2 is YYNGEE. This CDR3 is built from 13 residues. Trimming pared 4 bases from V and 10 bases from J, leaving 16 bases between. CDR3 coding DNA: TGTGCCAGCAGCTCAATGGACATTGGCGCGCAGTATTTT. Encoded protein: CASSSMDIGAQYF.

The CDR3: CASSSQYAYEQYF. In DNA form, the CDR3 reads TGCGCCAGCAGCTCTCAGTACGCCTACGAGCAGTACTTC. This chain joins TRBV5-1 and TRBJ2-7, with D hard to call. CDR1 and CDR2 (germline): SGHRS, YFSETQ. Trimming left V 3 bases short and J 2 bases short, with 9 bases between. The CDR3 sequence is 13 residues long. Complete variable domain (other parts from reference TRBV5-1 and TRBJ2-7): KAGVTQTPRYLIKTRGQQVTLSCSPISGHRSVSWYQQTPGQGLQFLFEYFSETQRNKGNFPGRFSGRQFSNSRSEMNVSTLELGDSALYLCASSSQYAYEQYFGPGTRLTVT.

CDR3 sequence reads: CASSTVGGAYNEQFF. CDR3 in DNA: TGCGCCAGCAGCACCGTTGGGGGGGCTTACAATGAGCAGTTCTTC. The V call is TRBV5-1, the J call TRBJ2-1; D may be TRBD2 (7 bases). Germline V gene lookup returns CDR1 SGHRS and CDR2 YFSETQ. Between the trimmed V and J ends, which lost 4 bases and 4 bases, there was a span of 15 bases. The CDR3 consists of 15 residues.

CDR3 sequence reads: CASRRTAQAFF. The CDR3 DNA follows: TGTGCCAGCCGAAGGACAGCCCAAGCTTTCTTT. This chain uses TRBV2 with TRBJ1-1; TRBD1 is a possible D gene (6 bases). CDR3 length: 11 residues. Trimming cost V 8 bases and J 9 bases, with 13 bases left between them. CDR1 is SNHLY and CDR2 is FYNNEI in the germline V gene.

The J gene is TRBJ1-6, the V gene TRBV6-5; possibly TRBD1 for D (5 bases). V lost 2 bases to trimming and J lost 6 bases, with 14 bases between them. The germline V gene has CDR1 MNHEY and CDR2 SVGAGI. The CDR3 has 16 residues. For the CDR3, the DNA is TGTGCCAGCAGTTACGAGCTACCAGGGTTTAATTCACCCCTCCACTTT. Residues: CASSYELPGFNSPLHF.

The chain recombines TRBV7-3 with TRBJ1-1; TRBD1 aligns across 7 bases. Looked up from germline, CDR1 is SGHTA and CDR2 is FQGTGA. Trimming cost V 1 base and J 1 base; bases outside gene matches: 3. The CDR3 extends over 15 amino acids. The CDR3 bases are TGTGCCAGCAGCTTAAACGCAGGGGGGAACACTGAAGCTTTCTTT. Its protein is CASSLNAGGNTEAFF.

The rearrangement links TRBV5-1 to TRBJ2-1; tentatively, D is TRBD2 (5 bases). The germline V gene encodes CDR1 SGHRS and CDR2 YFSETQ. The CDR3 covers 12 residues. Deletions cut 0 bases from V and 8 bases from J, with 6 bases between. Here the CDR3 DNA reads TGCGCCAGCAGCTTGGGGGGAGATGAGCAGTTCTTC. Translated: CASSLGGDEQFF. The whole variable domain, remainder taken from reference TRBV5-1 and TRBJ2-1, is KAGVTQTPRYLIKTRGQQVTLSCSPISGHRSVSWYQQTPGQGLQFLFEYFSETQRNKGNFPGRFSGRQFSNSRSEMNVSTLELGDSALYLCASSLGGDEQFFGPGTRLTVL.